This T cell receptor beta chain was sequenced in a study of regulatory T cells in long-lasting Graves disease (dated by TCRdb to the early 2020s). Broadly, across the study: Persistent Graves' disease meant more than 5 years of antithyroid drug treatment with TSH receptor autoantibodies that stayed positive. Peripheral blood TCR sequencing and RNA sequencing compared persistent Graves' disease patients with newly diagnosed Graves' disease patients. The study was conducted in China and was registered as a clinical trial. A total of about 33 samples underwent TCR sequencing: some 13 from persistent and around 20 from newly diagnosed Graves' disease patients. In the clinical cohort, patients with persistent Graves' disease had used antithyroid drugs for an average of around 9.9 years.

The CDR3 runs 11 amino acids, cysteine and phenylalanine included. The sequence is cut down to CDR3 DNA, 33 bases in frame from base 1. V is cut by 1 base and J by 11 bases, and the space between the germline ends is 8 bases. As regards this clonotype: This receptor's antigen is unknown. Base qualities are not recorded, but no much larger clone differs from it by a single base.

Libraries came from multiplex PCR. Sequencing was performed on an Illumina HiSeq 4000. TCR beta libraries were built with iRepertoire HTBI primers and Arm-PCR amplification of CDR3 regions. Before sequencing, the PCR products underwent gel purification. The published analysis was carried out like this. A total of under 80 TRBV and 14 TRBJ segments were identified across samples and were used for gene usage analysis of CDR3 amino acid clonotypes. Filtered high-quality paired reads were merged into contigs using COPE and FqMerger. BLAST was used to align contigs to IMGT TRBV, TRBD and TRBJ reference genes, with CDR3 defined following IMGT. Clonotypes above 0.1% frequency were classified as highly expanded clones. Shannon entropy was used to measure repertoire diversity, and the Gini coefficient was used to measure V-J evenness. A clonotype was considered public if more than one individual shared it. TCRdb reanalyzed the raw reads on its own, using fastp at Q25 for trimming and MiXCR for clone calling, and kept in-frame beta chains. Duplicate CDR3 protein sequences are folded into a single record with the most common DNA and genes. TCRdb's processing, not the study's, gives the V and J calls here. The sample table contains 700,000 or so distinct CDR3 sequences; only one count was recorded for 30% of them. 40% to 55% of the sample is in the top ten clones.

Study-wide findings and limitations: Sequencing and analysis were restricted to the TCR beta chain. Preferential use of TRBV28, TRBJ1-2 and TRBJ2-5 was observed in persistent disease, whereas TRBV20-1 and TRBJ2-1 were favored in newly diagnosed disease. Peripheral blood alone was examined, since thyroid tissue, which constituted the primary lesion, could not be accessed. Patients with persistent disease shared more public clonotypes (approximately 2,500) than newly diagnosed patients did (966). Compared with newly diagnosed patients, patients with persistent Graves' disease had lower TCR Shannon entropy and fewer highly expanded clones, which suggests clonal expansion. The authors acknowledged the small sample size as a limitation that may reduce accuracy.

Taken with the paper, the label for time point translates to: persistent/refractory GD, antithyroid drugs over 5 years with positive TRAb. For both TCR sequencing and RNA sequencing, RNA was extracted from PBMCs in TRIzol. The diagnosis of Graves' disease was made according to American Thyroid Association guidelines. Recruitment of patients was carried out at an endocrinology department in Xi'an, China. From each patient, around 9 milliliters of peripheral blood was collected into an EDTA anticoagulant tube. PBMCs were isolated by Ficoll Paque Plus density gradient separation without further T cell sorting. An Agilent 2100 Bioanalyzer and agarose gel were used to check RNA quality, while a NanoDrop 2000 measured RNA concentration.

This receptor was taken from a female donor with Graves disease. In this chain, TRBV12-3 or TRBV12-4 is recombined with TRBJ1-1, with an unclear D gene assignment. The specimen was peripheral blood mononuclear cells (PBMCs), collected when the disease was refractory, from a patient treated with antithyroid drugs. CDR3 protein: CASSLVGAAFF. The nucleotide sequence reads TGTGCCAGCAGTTTAGTAGGTGCGGCTTTCTTT.